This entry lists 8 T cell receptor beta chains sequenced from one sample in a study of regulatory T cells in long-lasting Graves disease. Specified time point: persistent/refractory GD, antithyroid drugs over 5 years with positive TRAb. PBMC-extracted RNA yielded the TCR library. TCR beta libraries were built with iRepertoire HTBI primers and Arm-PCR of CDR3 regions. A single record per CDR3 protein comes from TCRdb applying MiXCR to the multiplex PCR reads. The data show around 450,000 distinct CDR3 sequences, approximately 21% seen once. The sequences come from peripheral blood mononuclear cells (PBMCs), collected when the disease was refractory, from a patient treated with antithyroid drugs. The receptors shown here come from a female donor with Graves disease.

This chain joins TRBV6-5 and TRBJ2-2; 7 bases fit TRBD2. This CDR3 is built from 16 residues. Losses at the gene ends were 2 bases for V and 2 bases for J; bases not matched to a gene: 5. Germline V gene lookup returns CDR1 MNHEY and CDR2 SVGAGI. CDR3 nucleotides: TGTGCCAGCAGTTACCCTAGCGGATCAAACACCGGGGAGCTGTTTTTT. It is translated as CASSYPSGSNTGELFF.

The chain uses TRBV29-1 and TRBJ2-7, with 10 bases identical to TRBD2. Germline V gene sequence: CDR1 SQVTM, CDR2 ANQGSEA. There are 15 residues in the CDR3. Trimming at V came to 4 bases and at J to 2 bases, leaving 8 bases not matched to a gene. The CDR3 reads CSVVIPGTSAYEQYF. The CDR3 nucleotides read TGCAGCGTTGTGATCCCGGGGACTAGCGCCTACGAGCAGTACTTC.

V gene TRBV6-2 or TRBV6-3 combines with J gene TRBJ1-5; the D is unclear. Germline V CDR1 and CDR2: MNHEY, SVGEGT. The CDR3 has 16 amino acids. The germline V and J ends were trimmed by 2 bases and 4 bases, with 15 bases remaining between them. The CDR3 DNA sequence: TGTGCCAGCAGTTACGAGTGGTCCAAACCGAATCAGCCCCAGCATTTT. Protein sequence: CASSYEWSKPNQPQHF.

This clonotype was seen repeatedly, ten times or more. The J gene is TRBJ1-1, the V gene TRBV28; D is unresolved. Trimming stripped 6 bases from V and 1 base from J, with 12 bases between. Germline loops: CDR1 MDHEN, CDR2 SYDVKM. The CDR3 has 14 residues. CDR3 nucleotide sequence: TGTGCCAGCAGCTCGCCCCCCGGGAACACTGAAGCTTTCTTT. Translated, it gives CASSSPPGNTEAFF.

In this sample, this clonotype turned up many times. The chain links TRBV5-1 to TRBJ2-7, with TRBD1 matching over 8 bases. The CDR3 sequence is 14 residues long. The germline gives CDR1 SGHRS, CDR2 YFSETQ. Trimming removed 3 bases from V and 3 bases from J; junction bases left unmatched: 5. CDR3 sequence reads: CASSWGTGNYEQYF. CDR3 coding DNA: TGCGCCAGCAGCTGGGGGACAGGAAACTACGAGCAGTACTTC.

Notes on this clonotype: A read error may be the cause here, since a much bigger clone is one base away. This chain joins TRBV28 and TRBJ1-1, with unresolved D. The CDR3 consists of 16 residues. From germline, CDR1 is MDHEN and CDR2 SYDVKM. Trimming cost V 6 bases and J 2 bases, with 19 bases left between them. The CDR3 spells CASSSPAVSQNTEAFF. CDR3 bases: TGTGCCAGCAGCTCACCCGCGGTCTCTCAAAACACTGAAGCTTTCTTT.

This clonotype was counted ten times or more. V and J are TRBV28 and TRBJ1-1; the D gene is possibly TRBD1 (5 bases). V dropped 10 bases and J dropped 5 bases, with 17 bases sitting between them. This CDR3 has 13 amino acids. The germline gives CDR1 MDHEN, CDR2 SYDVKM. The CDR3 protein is CATKRAGQTEAFF. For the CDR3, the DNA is TGTGCCACCAAGAGGGCAGGGCAGACTGAAGCTTTCTTT.

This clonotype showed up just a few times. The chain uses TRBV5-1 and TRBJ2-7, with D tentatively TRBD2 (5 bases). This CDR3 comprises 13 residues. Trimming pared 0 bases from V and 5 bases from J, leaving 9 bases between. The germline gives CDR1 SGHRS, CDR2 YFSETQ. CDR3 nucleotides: TGCGCCAGCAGCTTGGGGACTCCAAACGAGCAGTACTTC. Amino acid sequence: CASSLGTPNEQYF.